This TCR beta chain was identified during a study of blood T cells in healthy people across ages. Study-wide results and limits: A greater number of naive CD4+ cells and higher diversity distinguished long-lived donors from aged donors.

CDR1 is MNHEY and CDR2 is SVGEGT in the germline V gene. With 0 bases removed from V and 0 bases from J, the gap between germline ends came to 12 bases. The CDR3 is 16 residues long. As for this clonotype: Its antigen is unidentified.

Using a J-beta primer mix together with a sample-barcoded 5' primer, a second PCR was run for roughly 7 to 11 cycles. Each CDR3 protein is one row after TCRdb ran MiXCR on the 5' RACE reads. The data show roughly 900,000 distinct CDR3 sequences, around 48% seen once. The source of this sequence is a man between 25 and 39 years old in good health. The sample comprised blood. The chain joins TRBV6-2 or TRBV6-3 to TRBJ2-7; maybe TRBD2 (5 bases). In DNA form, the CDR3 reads TGTGCCAGCAGTTACTCGAGGAGGTTCAGCTCCTACGAGCAGTACTTC. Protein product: CASSYSRRFSSYEQYF.